This T cell receptor (beta chain) was captured in a study of human T cells and chemical hapten exposure. Ten or more counts support this clonotype. Time point: pre-sensitization, week 0. Treatment denoted: therapeutic diphenylcyclopropenone sensitization with weekly scalp DPC. As the library was built, unique molecular identifiers were attached to individual cDNA molecules. TCRdb ran MiXCR on the RACE reads and lists one entry per CDR3 protein. The data contain approximately 260,000 distinct CDR3 sequences, approximately 8.6% of them singletons. Germline V gene lookup returns CDR1 SQVTM and CDR2 ANQGSEA. The CDR3 runs 13 residues. V was shortened by 5 bases and J by 7 bases, with 17 bases between the two germline ends.

The V gene is TRBV29-1, the J gene TRBJ2-5, with D possibly matching TRBD1 (5 bases). The sequence came from a woman aged 35 to 49 with alopecia areata. Some clones in this sample may be carry-over from other donors' samples. The material sequenced was whole blood, taken in connection with sensitization to the hapten diphenylcyclopropenone (DPC). The CDR3 reads CSVRRPLTGTQYF. CDR3 DNA: TGCAGCGTTCGTCGACCTTTAACAGGGACCCAGTACTTC.